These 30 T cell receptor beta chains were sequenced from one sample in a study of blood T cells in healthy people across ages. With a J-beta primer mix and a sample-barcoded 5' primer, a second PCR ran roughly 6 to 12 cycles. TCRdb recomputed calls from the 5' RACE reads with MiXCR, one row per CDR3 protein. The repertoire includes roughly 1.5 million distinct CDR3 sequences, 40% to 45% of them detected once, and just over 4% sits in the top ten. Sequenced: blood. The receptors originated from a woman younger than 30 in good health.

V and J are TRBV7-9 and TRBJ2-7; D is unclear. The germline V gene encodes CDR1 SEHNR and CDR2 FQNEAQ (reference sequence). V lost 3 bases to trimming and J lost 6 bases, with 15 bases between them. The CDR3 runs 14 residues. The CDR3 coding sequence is TGTGCCAGCAGCTTCATGGCAACCCAGGCCGAGCAGTACTTC. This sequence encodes CASSFMATQAEQYF.

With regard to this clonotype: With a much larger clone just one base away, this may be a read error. CDR3 region: CASSSHPYEQYV. For the CDR3, the DNA is TGTGCCAGCAGCTCGCATCCCTACGAGCAGTACGTC. The J gene is TRBJ2-7, the V gene TRBV7-8; D is ambiguous. This CDR3 contains 12 residues. V gave up 4 bases and J gave up 2 bases, with 6 bases separating them. The germline CDR1 and CDR2 sequences are SGHVS and FQNEAQ.

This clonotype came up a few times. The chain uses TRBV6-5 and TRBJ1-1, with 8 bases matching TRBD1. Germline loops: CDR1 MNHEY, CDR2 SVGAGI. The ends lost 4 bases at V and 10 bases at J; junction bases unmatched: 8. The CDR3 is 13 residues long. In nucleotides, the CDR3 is TGTGCCAGCAGTTTAGAAACGGGGACAGGAGCTTTCTTT. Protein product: CASSLETGTGAFF.

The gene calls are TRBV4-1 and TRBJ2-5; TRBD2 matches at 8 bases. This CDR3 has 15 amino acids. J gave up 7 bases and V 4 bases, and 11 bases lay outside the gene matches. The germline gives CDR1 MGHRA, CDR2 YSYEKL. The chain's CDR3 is CASSRVAGTSGTQYF. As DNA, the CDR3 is TGCGCCAGCAGCCGAGTAGCGGGGACCTCGGGGACCCAGTACTTC.

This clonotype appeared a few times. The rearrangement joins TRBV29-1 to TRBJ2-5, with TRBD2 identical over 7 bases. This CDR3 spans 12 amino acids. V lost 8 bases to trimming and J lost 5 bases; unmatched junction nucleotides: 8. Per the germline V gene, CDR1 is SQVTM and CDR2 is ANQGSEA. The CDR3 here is CSHERGVETQYF. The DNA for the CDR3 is TGCAGCCATGAGCGGGGTGTCGAGACCCAGTACTTC.

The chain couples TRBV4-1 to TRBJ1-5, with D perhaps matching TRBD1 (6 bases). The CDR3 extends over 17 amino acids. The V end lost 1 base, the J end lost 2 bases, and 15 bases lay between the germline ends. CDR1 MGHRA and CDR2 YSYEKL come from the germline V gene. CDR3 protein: CASSQGLRGGRNQPQHF. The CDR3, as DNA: TGCGCCAGCAGCCAAGGCCTCAGGGGCGGGCGCAATCAGCCCCAGCATTTT.

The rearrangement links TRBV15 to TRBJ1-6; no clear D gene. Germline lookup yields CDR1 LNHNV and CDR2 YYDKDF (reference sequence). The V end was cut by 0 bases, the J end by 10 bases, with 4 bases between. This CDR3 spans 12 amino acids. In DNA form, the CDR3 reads TGTGCCACCAGCAGAGATCCCTCACCCCTCCACTTT. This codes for CATSRDPSPLHF.

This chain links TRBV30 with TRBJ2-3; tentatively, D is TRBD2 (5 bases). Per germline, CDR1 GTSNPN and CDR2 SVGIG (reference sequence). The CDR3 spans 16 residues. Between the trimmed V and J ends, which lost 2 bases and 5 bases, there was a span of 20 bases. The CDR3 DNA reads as TGTGCCTGGAGTAGGAGGAGAGGACCTGGGATAGATACGCAGTATTTT. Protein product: CAWSRRRGPGIDTQYF.

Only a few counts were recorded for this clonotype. The CDR3 DNA reads as TGTGCCAGCAGCTTAGAGGGAGGGGTAAGAAATACGCAGTATTTT. It specifies CASSLEGGVRNTQYF. The gene calls are TRBV7-2 and TRBJ2-3, with 7 nucleotides matching TRBD2. The V segment lost 1 base and the J segment 7 bases; nucleotides outside the gene matches: 8. This CDR3 is built from 15 residues. The V gene's germline CDR1 is SGHTA and CDR2 FQGNSA.

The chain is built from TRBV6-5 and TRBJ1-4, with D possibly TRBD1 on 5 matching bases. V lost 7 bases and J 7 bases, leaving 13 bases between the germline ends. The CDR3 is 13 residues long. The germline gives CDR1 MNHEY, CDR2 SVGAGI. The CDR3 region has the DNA TGTGCCAGCACCACTCGGAGGGGTGAAAAACTGTTTTTT. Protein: CASTTRRGEKLFF.

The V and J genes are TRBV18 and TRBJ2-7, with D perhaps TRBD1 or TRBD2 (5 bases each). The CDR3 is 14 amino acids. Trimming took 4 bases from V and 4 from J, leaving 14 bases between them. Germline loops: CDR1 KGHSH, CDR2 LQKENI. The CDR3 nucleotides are TGTGCCAGCTCACGAAGAGAGGGGTCATACGAGCAGTACTTC. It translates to CASSRREGSYEQYF.

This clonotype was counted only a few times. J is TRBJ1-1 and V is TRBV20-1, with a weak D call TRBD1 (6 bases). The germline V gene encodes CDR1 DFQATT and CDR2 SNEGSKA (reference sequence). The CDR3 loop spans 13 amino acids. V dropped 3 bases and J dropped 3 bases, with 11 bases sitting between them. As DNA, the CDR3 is TGCAGTGCTAGCGAACAGGGATACACTGAAGCTTTCTTT. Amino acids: CSASEQGYTEAFF.

The CDR3 loop reads CASSFGGLGVEAFF. DNA of the CDR3: TGTGCCAGCAGCTTCGGGGGGTTAGGAGTCGAAGCTTTCTTT. The chain employs TRBV7-9 and TRBJ1-1; perhaps TRBD1 as D (5 bases). Trimming took off 3 bases at V and 8 bases at J, with 16 bases between the two ends. The CDR3 has 14 residues. CDR1 and CDR2 (germline): SEHNR, FQNEAQ (reference sequence).

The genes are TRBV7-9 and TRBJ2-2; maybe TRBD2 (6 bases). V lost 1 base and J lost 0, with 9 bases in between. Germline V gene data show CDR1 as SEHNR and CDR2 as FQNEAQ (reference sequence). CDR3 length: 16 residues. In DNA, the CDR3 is TGTGCCAGCAGCTTAGACGAGCGGGCGAACACCGGGGAGCTGTTTTTT. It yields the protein CASSLDERANTGELFF.

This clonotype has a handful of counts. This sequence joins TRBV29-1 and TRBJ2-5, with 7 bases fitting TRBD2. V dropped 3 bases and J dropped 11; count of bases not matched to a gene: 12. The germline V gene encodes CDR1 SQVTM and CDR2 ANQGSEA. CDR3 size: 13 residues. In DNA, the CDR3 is TGCAGCGTTGATGGGCGGGACTACAATGAGCAGTACTTC. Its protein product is CSVDGRDYNEQYF.

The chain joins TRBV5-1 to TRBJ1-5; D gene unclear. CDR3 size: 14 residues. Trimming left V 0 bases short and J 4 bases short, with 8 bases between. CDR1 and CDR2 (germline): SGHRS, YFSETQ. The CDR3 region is CASSLDPINQPQHF. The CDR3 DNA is TGCGCCAGCAGCTTGGATCCGATAAATCAGCCCCAGCATTTT. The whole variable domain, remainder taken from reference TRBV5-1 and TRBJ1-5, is KAGVTQTPRYLIKTRGQQVTLSCSPISGHRSVSWYQQTPGQGLQFLFEYFSETQRNKGNFPGRFSGRQFSNSRSEMNVSTLELGDSALYLCASSLDPINQPQHFGDGTRLSIL.

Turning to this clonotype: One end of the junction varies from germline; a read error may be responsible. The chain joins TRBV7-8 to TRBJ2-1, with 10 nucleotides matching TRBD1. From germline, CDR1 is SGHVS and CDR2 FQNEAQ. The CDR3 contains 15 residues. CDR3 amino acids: CVSSFRDRGYNEQFF. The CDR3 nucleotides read TGTGTCAGCAGCTTCCGGGACAGGGGTTACAATGAGCAGTTCTTC.

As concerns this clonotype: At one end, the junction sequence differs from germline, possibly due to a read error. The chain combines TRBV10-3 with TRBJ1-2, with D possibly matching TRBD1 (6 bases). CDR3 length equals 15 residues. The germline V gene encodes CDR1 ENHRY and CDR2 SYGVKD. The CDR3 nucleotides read TGTGGCATCAGTGAGTCTCGCAGGGGACGGGATGGCTACACCTTC. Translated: CGISESRRGRDGYTF.

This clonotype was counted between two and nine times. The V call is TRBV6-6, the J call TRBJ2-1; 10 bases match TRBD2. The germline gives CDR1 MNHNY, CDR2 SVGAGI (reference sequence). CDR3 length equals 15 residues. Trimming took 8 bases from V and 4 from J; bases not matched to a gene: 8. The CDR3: CASCSGGTPYNEQFF. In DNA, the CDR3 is TGTGCCAGCTGTAGCGGGGGGACGCCTTACAATGAGCAGTTCTTC.

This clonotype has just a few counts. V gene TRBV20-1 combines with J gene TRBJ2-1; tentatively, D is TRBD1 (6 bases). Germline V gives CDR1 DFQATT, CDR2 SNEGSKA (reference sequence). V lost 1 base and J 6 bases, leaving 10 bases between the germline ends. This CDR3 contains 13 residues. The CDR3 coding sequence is TGCAGTGCTAGAGCGACAGGAGGCAATGAGCAGTTCTTC. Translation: CSARATGGNEQFF.

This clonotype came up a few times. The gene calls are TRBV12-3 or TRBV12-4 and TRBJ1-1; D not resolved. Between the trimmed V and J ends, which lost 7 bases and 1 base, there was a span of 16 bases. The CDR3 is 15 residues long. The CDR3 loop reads CASTSYLGRNTEAFF. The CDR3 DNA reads TGTGCCAGCACTTCCTATTTAGGCAGGAACACTGAAGCTTTCTTT.

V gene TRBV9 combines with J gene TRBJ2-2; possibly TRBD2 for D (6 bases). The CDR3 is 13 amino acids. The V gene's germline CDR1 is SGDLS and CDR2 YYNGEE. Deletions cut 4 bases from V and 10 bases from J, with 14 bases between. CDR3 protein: CASSPLREEELFF. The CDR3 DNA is TGTGCCAGCAGCCCTCTTAGGGAGGAGGAGCTGTTTTTT.

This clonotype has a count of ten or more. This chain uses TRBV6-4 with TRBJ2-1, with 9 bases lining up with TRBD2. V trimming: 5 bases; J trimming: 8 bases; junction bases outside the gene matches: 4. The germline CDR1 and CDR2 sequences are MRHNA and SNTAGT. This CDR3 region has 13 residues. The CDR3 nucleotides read TGTGCCAGCAGTCGGACTAGCGAGGATGAGCAGTTCTTC. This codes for CASSRTSEDEQFF.

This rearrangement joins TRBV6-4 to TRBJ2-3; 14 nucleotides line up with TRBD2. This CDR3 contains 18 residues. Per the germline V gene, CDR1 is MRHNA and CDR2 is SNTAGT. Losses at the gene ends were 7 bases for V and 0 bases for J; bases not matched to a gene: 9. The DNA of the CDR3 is TGTGCCAGCAACCTGGGACTAGCGGGAGCGGGTAGCACAGATACGCAGTATTTT. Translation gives CASNLGLAGAGSTDTQYF.

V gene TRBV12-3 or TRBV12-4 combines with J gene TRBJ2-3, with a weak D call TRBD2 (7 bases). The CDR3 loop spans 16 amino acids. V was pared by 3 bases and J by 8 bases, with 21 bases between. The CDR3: CASSFKWGGLPGTQYF. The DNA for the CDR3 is TGTGCCAGCAGTTTCAAGTGGGGGGGGCTTCCGGGTACGCAGTATTTT.

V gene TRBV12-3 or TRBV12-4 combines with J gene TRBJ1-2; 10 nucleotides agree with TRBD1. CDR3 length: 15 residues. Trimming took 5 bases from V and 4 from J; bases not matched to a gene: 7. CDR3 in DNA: TGTGCCAGCAGTCTGGGACAGGGGTCTGTCTATGGCTACACCTTC. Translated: CASSLGQGSVYGYTF.

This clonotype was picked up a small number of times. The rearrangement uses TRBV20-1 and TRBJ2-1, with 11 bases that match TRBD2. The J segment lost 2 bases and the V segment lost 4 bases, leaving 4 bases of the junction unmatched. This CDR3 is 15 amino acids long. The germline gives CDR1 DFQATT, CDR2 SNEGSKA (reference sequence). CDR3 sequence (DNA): TGCAGTGCTACGGCGGGACTAGCGGCCTACAATGAGCAGTTCTTC. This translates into CSATAGLAAYNEQFF.

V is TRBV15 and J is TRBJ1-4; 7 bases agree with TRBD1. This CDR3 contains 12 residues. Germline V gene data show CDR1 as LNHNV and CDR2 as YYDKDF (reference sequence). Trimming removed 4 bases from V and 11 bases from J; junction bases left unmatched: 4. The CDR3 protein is CATSTDREKLFF. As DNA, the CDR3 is TGTGCCACCAGCACCGACAGGGAGAAACTGTTTTTT.

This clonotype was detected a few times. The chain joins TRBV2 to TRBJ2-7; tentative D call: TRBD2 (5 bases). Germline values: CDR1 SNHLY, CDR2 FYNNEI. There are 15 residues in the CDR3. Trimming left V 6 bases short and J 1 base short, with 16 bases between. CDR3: CASRTPRGRSYEQYF. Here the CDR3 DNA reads TGTGCCAGCAGAACGCCCCGGGGAAGGTCCTACGAGCAGTACTTC.

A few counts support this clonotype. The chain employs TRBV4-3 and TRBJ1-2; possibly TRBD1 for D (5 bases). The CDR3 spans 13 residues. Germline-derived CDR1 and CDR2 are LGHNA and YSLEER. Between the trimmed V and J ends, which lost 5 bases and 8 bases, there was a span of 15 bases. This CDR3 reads CASSLTGLEGYTF. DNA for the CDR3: TGCGCCAGCAGCTTAACGGGACTCGAAGGCTACACCTTC.